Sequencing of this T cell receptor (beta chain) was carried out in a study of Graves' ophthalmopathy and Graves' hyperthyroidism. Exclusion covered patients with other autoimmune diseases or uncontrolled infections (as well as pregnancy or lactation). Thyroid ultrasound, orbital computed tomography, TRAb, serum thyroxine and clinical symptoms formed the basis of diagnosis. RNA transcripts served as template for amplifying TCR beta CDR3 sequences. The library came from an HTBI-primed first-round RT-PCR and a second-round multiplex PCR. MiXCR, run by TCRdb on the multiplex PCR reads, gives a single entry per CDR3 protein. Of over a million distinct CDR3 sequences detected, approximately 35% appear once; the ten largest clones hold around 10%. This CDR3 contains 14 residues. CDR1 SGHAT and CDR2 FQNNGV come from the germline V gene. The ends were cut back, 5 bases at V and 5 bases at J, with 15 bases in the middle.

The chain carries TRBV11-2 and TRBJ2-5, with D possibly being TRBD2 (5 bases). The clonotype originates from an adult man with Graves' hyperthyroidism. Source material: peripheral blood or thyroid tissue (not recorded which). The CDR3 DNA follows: TGTGCCAGCAGCGGACCTGAGGGTATCGAGACCCAGTACTTC. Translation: CASSGPEGIETQYF. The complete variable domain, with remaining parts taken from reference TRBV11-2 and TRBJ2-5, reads EAGVAQSPRYKIIEKRQSVAFWCNPISGHATLYWYQQILGQGPKLLIQFQNNGVVDDSQLPKDRFSAERLKGVDSTLKIQPAKLEDSAVYLCASSGPEGIETQYFGPGTRLLVL.